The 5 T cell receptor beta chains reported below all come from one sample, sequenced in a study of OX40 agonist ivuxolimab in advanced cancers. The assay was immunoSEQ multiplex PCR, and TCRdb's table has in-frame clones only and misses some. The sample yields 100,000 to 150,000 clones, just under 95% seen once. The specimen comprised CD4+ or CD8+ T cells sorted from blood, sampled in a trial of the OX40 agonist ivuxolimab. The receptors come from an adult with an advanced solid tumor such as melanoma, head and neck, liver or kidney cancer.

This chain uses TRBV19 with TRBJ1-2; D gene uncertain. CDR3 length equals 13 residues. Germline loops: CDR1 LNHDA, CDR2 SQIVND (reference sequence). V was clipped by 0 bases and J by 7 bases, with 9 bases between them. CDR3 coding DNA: TGTGCCAGTAGTATAGATCCGTGGCGTGGCTACACCTTC. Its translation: CASSIDPWRGYTF.

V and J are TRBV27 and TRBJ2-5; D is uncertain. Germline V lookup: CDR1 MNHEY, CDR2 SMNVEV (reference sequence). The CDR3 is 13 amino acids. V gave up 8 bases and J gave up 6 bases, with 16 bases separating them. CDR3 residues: CASGSLDGKTQYF. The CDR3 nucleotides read TGTGCCAGCGGCAGTTTAGACGGAAAGACCCAGTACTTC.

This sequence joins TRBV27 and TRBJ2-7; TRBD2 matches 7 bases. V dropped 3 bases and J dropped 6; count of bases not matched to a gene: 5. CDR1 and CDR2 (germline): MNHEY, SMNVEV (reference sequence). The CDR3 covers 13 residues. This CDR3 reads CASSFASGLEQYF. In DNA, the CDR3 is TGTGCCAGCAGTTTTGCTAGCGGCCTCGAGCAGTACTTC.

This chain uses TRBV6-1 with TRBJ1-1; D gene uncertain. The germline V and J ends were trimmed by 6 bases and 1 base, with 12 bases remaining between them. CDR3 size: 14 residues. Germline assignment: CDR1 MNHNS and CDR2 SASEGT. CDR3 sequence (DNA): TGTGCCAGCAGCATCCTGGCGGGGAACACTGAAGCTTTCTTT. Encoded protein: CASSILAGNTEAFF.

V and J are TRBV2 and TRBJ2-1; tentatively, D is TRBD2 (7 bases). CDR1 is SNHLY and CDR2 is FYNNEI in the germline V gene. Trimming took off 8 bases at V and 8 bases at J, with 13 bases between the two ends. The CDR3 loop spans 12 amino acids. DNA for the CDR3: TGTGCCAGCTCCAAGGGGGGGGATGAGCAGTTCTTC. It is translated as CASSKGGDEQFF. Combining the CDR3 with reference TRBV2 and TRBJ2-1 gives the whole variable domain EPEVTQTPSHQVTQMGQEVILRCVPISNHLYFYWYRQILGQKVEFLVSFYNNEISEKSEIFDDQFSVERPDGSNFTLKIRSTKLEDSAMYFCASSKGGDEQFFGPGTRLTVL.